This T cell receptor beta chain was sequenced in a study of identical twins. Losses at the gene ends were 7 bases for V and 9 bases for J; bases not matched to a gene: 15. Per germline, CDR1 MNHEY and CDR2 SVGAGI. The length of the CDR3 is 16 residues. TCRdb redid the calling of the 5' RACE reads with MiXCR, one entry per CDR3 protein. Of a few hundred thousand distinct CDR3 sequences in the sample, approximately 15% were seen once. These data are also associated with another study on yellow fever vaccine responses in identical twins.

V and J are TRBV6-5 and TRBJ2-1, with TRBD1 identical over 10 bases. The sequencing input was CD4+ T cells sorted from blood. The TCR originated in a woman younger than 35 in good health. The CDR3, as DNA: TGTGCCAGCACTTATCGGGACAGGGGCTTCGGGGGTGAGCAGTTCTTC. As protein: CASTYRDRGFGGEQFF.